This record concerns one TCR beta chain sequence. The antigen is unknown. It was with 60 Vbeta and 13 Jbeta primers that the PCR ran. The assay was immunoSEQ multiplex PCR, and TCRdb's table has in-frame clones only and misses some. The listing records some 110,000 clones. This entry is derived from a study of cytomegalovirus exposure and HLA in healthy donors. Study-wide points: In an earlier analysis, in about 530 donors, most V segments appeared productive either ~87% or ~30% of the time.

Germline V gene data show CDR1 as SGHTA and CDR2 as FQGNSA. V was clipped by 6 bases and J by 3 bases; unmatched bases: 9. The CDR3 is 15 residues long. This receptor was obtained from a man in his forties in good health and CMV-seropositive. V usage is TRBV7-2 and J usage is TRBJ2-7, with 9 nucleotides matching TRBD2. The sequencing sample was made of PBMCs. The CDR3 DNA follows: TGTGCCAGCAGATCCGGGACTAGCCTTTTCTACGAGCAGTACTTC. Amino acids: CASRSGTSLFYEQYF. Together with reference TRBV7-2 and TRBJ2-7, the CDR3 gives the full variable domain: GAGVSQSPSNKVTEKGKDVELRCDPISGHTALYWYRQSLGQGLEFLIYFQGNSAPDKSGLPSDRFSAERTGGSVSTLTIQRTQQEDSAVYLCASRSGTSLFYEQYFGPGTRLTVT.